This record looks at one TCR beta chain sequence and its context. PCR was performed using 60 Vbeta and 13 Jbeta primers. Assay used: immunoSEQ multiplex PCR; TCRdb lists only in-frame clones, some missing. The sample table includes tens of thousands of clones. V dropped 4 bases and J dropped 2 bases, with 14 bases sitting between them. The CDR3 spans 16 residues. CDR1 and CDR2 from the germline V gene are MDHEN and SYDVKM. This sample stems from a study of cytomegalovirus exposure and HLA in healthy donors. The chain joins TRBV28 to TRBJ1-4; D may be TRBD1 (6 bases). The sequence was collected from a woman aged 40 to 50 in good health and CMV-seronegative. Sequenced: PBMCs. CDR3 nucleotide sequence: TGTGCCAGCAGTTCCGGACAGCCTGGGACTAATGAAAAACTGTTTTTT. Translation: CASSSGQPGTNEKLFF.